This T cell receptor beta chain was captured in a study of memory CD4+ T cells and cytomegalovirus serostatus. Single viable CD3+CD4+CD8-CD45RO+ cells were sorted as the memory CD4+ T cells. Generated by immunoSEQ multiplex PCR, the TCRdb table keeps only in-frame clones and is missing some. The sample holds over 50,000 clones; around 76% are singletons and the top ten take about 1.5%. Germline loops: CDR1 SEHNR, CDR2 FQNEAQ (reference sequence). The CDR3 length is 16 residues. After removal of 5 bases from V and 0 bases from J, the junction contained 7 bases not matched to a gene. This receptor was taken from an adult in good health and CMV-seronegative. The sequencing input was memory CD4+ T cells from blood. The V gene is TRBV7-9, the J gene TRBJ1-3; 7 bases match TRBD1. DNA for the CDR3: TGTGCCAGCAGCATGGGACAGTTGAGCTCTGGAAACACCATATATTTT. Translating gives CASSMGQLSSGNTIYF.